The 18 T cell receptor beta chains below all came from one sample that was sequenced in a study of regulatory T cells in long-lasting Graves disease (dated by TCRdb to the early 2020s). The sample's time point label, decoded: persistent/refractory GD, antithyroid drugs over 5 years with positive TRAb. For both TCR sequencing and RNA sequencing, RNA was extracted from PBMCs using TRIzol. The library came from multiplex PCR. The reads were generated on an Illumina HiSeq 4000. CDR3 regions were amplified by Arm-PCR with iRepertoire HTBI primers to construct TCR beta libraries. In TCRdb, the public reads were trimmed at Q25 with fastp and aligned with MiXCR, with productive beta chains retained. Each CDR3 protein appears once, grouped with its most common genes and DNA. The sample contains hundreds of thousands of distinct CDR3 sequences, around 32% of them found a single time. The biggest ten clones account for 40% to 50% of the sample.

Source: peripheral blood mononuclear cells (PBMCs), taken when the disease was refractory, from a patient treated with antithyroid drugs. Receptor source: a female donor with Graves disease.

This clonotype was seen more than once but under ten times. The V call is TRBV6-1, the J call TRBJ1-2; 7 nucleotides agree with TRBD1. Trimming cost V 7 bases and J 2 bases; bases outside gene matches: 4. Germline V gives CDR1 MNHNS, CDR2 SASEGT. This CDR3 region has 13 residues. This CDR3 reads CASTNRGNYGYTF. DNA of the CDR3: TGTGCCAGCACTAACAGGGGAAACTATGGCTACACCTTC.

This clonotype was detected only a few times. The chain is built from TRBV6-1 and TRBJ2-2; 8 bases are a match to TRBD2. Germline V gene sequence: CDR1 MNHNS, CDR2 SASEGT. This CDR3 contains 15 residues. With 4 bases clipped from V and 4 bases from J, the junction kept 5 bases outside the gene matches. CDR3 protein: CASSVSGSITGELFF. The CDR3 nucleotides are TGTGCCAGCAGTGTAAGCGGGAGTATCACCGGGGAGCTGTTTTTT.

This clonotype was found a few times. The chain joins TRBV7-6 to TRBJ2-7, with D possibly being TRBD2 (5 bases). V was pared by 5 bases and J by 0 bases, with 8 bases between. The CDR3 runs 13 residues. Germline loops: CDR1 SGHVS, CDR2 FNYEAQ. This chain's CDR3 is CASSNRDSYEQYF. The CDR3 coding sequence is TGTGCCAGCAGCAACCGGGACTCCTACGAGCAGTACTTC.

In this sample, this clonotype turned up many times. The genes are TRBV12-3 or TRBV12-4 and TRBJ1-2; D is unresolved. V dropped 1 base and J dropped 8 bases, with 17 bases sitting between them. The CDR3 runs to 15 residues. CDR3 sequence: CASSLDPPWAYGYTF. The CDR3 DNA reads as TGTGCCAGCAGTTTAGACCCCCCCTGGGCATACGGCTACACCTTC.

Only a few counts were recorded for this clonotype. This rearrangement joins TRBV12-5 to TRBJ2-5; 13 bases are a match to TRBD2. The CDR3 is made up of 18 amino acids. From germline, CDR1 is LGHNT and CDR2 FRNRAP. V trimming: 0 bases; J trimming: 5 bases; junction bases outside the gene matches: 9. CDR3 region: CASGLVNRTSGSLETQYF. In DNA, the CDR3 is TGTGCTAGTGGTTTGGTAAACCGGACTAGCGGGAGTTTGGAGACCCAGTACTTC.

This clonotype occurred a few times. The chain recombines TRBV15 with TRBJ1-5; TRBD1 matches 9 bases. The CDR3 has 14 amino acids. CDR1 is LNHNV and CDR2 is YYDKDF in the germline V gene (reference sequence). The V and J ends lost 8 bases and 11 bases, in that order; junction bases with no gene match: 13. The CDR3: CATGDRAVNRAQHF. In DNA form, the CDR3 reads TGTGCCACCGGGGACAGGGCAGTTAACAGGGCCCAGCATTTT.

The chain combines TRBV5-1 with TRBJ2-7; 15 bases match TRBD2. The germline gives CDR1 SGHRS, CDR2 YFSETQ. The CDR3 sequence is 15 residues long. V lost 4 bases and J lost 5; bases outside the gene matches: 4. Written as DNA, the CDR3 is TGCGCCAGCAGCAACGGACTAGCGGGAGGGAACGAGCAGTACTTC. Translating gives CASSNGLAGGNEQYF. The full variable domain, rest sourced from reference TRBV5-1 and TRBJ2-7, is KAGVTQTPRYLIKTRGQQVTLSCSPISGHRSVSWYQQTPGQGLQFLFEYFSETQRNKGNFPGRFSGRQFSNSRSEMNVSTLELGDSALYLCASSNGLAGGNEQYFGPGTRLTVT.

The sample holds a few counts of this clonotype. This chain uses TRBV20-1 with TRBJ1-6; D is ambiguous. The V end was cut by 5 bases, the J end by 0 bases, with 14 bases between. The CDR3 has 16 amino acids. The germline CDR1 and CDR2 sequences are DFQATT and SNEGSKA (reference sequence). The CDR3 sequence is CSARAPGFSYNSPLHF. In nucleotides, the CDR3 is TGCAGTGCTCGAGCCCCCGGGTTCTCCTATAATTCACCCCTCCACTTT.

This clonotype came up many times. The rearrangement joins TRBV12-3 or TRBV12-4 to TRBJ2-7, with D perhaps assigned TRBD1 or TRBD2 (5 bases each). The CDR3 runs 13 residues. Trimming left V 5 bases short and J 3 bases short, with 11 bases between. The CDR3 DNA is TGTGCCAGCAGTACCGGGACCCACTACGAGCAGTACTTC. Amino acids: CASSTGTHYEQYF.

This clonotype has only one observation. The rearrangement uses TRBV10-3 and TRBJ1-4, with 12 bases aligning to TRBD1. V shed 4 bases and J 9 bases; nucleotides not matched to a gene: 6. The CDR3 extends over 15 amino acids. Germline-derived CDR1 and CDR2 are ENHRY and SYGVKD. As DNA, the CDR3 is TGTGCCATCAGTGCCACCGGGACAGGGGGCCAAAAACTGTTTTTT. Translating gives CAISATGTGGQKLFF.

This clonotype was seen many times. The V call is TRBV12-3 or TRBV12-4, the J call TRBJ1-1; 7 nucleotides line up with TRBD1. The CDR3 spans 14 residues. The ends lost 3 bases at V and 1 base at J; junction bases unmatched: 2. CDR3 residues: CASSLTGKNTEAFF. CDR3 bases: TGTGCCAGCAGTTTGACAGGGAAGAACACTGAAGCTTTCTTT.

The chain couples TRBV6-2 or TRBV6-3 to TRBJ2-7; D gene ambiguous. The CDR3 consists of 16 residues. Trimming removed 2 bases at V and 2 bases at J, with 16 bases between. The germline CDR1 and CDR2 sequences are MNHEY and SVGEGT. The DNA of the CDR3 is TGTGCCAGCAGTTACAGGTCTGCTCCCAGGACCTACGAGCAGTACTTC. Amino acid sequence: CASSYRSAPRTYEQYF.

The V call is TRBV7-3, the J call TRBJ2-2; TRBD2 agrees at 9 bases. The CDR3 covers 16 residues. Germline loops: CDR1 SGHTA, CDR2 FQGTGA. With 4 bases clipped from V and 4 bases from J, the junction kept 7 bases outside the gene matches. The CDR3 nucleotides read TGTGCCAGCAGCTCCTTAGCGGGAGTTGGCACCGGGGAGCTGTTTTTT. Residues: CASSSLAGVGTGELFF.

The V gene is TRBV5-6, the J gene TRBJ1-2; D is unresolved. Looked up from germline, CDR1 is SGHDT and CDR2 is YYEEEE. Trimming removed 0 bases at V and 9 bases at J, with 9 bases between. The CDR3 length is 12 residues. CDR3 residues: CASSLARTRYTF. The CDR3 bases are TGTGCCAGCAGCTTGGCGCGAACGCGCTACACCTTC.

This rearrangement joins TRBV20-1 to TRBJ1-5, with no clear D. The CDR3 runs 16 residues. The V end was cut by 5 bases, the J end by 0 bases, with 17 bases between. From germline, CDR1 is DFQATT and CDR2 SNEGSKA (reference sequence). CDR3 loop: CSAGGSPFYSNQPQHF. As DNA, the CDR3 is TGCAGTGCTGGAGGTTCCCCTTTTTATAGCAATCAGCCCCAGCATTTT.

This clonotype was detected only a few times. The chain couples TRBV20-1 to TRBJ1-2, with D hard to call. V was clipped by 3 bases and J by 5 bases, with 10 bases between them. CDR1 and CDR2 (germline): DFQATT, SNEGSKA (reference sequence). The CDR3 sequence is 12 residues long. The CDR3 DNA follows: TGCAGTGCTAGGGGCAGCGATTATGGCTACACCTTC. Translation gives CSARGSDYGYTF.

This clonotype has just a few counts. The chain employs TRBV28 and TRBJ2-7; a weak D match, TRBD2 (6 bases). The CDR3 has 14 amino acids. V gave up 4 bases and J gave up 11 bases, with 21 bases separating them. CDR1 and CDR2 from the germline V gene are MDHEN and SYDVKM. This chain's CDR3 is CASSSHIEAGKEYF. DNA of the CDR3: TGTGCCAGCAGTTCCCATATCGAGGCGGGGAAGGAGTACTTC.

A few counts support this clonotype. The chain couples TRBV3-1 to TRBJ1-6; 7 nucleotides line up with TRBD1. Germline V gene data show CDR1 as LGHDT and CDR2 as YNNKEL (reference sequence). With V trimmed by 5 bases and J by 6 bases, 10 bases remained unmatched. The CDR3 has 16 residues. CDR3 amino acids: CASSTRGRGSNSPLHF. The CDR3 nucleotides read TGTGCCAGCAGCACCAGGGGCAGGGGGAGTAATTCACCCCTCCACTTT.